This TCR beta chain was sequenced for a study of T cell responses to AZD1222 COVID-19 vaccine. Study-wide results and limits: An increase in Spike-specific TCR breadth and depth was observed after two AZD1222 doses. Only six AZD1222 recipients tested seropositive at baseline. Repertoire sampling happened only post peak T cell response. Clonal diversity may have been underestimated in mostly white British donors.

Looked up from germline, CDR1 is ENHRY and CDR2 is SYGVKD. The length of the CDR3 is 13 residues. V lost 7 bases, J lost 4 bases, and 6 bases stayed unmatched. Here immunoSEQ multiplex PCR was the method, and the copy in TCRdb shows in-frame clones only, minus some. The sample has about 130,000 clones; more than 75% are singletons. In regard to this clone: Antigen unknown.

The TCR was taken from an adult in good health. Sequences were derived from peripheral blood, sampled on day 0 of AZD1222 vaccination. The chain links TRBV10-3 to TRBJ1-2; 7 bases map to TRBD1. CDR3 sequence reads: CAITLDRTYGYTF. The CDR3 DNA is TGTGCCATCACCCTGGACAGGACCTATGGCTACACCTTC.